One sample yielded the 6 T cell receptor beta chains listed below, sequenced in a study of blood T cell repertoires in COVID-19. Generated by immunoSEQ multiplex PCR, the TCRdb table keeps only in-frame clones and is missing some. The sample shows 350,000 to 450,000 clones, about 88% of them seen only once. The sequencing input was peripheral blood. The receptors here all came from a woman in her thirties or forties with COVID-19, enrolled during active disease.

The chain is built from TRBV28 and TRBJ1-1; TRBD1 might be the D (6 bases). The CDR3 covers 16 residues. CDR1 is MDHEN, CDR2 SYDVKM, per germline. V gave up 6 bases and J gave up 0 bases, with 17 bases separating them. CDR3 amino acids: CASRPHVQGMNTEAFF. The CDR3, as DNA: TGTGCCAGCAGACCCCATGTACAGGGCATGAACACTGAAGCTTTCTTT.

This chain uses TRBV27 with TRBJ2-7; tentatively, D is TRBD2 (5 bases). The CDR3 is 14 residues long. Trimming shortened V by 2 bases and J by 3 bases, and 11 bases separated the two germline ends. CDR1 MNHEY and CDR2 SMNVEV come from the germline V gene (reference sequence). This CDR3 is CASSLRGLVYEQYF. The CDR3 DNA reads TGTGCCAGCAGTTTAAGAGGGTTAGTCTACGAGCAGTACTTC.

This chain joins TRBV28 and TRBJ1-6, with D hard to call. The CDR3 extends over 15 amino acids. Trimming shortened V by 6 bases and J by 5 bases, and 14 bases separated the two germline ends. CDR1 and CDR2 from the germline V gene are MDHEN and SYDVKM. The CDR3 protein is CASSPPGYNNSPLHF. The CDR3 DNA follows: TGTGCCAGCAGCCCCCCCGGGTATAATAATTCACCCCTCCACTTT.

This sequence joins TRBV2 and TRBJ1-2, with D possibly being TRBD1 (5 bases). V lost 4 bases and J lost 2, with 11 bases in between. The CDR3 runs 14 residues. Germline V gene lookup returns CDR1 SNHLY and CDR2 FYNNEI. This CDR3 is CASSVVAGNYGYTF. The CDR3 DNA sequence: TGTGCCAGCAGTGTCGTCGCAGGGAACTATGGCTACACCTTC.

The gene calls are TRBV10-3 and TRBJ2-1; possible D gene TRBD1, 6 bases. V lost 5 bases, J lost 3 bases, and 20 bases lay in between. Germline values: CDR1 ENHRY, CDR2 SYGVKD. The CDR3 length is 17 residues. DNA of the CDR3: TGTGCCATCAGTTATGACAGGCCAATACGGGTCTACAATGAGCAGTTCTTC. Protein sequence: CAISYDRPIRVYNEQFF.

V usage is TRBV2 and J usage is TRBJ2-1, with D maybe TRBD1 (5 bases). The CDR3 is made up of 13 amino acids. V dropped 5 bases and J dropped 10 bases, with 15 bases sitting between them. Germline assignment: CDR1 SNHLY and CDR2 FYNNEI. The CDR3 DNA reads TGTGCCAGCAGTTGGGGATGGGGCCAGGAGCAGTTCTTC. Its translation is CASSWGWGQEQFF.